A single sample gave rise to the 15 T cell receptor beta chains below, sequenced in a study of low-dose radiotherapy and immunotherapy resistance in tumors. Primers used for first-strand cDNA, a TRAV- and TRBV-specific set, covered both alpha and beta chains. A constant-region primer paired with the V-primer adapter amplified TCRs over about 19 PCR cycles. TCRdb processed the reads anew with MiXCR; each CDR3 protein has one entry. Of about 39,000 distinct CDR3 sequences in the sample, around 20% were seen once. Time point meaning: after trial treatment. Regarding treatment: LDRT plus nivolumab, ipilimumab, low-dose cyclophosphamide and aspirin (RACIN trial). The sequences come from PBMCs, collected after low-dose radiotherapy plus immunotherapy. The receptors were gathered from a female donor with ovarian cancer.

This sequence joins TRBV5-6 and TRBJ1-5; D is possibly TRBD1 (6 bases). V was cut by 1 base and J by 2 bases, with 13 bases left in between. Germline CDR1 is SGHDT and CDR2 is YYEEEE. This CDR3 has 16 amino acids. The CDR3 bases are TGTGCCAGCAGCTTGAGGGGGGGGGTCGGCAATCAGCCCCAGCATTTT. Translating it yields CASSLRGGVGNQPQHF. The full variable domain, rest sourced from reference TRBV5-6 and TRBJ1-5, is DAGVTQSPTHLIKTRGQQVTLRCSPKSGHDTVSWYQQALGQGPQFIFQYYEEEERQRGNFPDRFSGHQFPNYSSELNVNALLLGDSALYLCASSLRGGVGNQPQHFGDGTRLSIL.

This clonotype occurred many times. The chain combines TRBV19 with TRBJ2-1, with 9 bases fitting TRBD2. CDR3 length: 15 amino acids. Germline V CDR1 and CDR2: LNHDA, SQIVND (reference sequence). V dropped 6 bases and J dropped 6; count of bases not matched to a gene: 9. CDR3 in amino acids: CASRIRGGGANEQFF. In nucleotides, the CDR3 is TGTGCCAGTAGAATCCGGGGCGGGGGGGCCAATGAGCAGTTCTTC.

Relative to its sample, this clonotype is medium-sized (0.01 to 0.1%). The chain has TRBV7-9 and TRBJ2-1; a possible D gene is TRBD1 (5 bases). V dropped 4 bases and J dropped 7 bases, with 11 bases sitting between them. The CDR3 consists of 13 residues. Germline V gene data show CDR1 as SEHNR and CDR2 as FQNEAQ (reference sequence). CDR3 region: CASSSLRVNEQFF. CDR3 nucleotide sequence: TGTGCCAGCAGCTCACTCAGGGTTAATGAGCAGTTCTTC. Using reference TRBV7-9 and TRBJ2-1 for the parts outside the CDR3, the full variable domain is DTGVSQNPRHKITKRGQNVTFRCDPISEHNRLYWYRQTLGQGPEFLTYFQNEAQLEKSRLLSDRFSAERPKGSFSTLEIQRTEQGDSAMYLCASSSLRVNEQFFGPGTRLTVL.

The table lists this clonotype with many counts. V is TRBV6-4 and J is TRBJ1-6; a possible D gene is TRBD1 (5 bases). CDR3 length: 15 amino acids. V dropped 4 bases and J dropped 7 bases, with 14 bases sitting between them. The V gene's germline CDR1 is MRHNA and CDR2 SNTAGT. The CDR3 here is CASSVDAGMNSPLHF. CDR3 sequence (DNA): TGTGCCAGCAGTGTGGATGCAGGGATGAATTCACCCCTCCACTTT.

This clonotype was observed at least ten times. The chain combines TRBV28 with TRBJ1-6, with D possibly TRBD1 on 5 matching bases. Trimming stripped 7 bases from V and 6 bases from J, with 19 bases between. In germline, CDR1 is MDHEN, CDR2 SYDVKM. The CDR3 contains 16 residues. CDR3 in DNA: TGTGCCAGCAACCTTGATAGGGGAATTCGTAATTCACCCCTCCACTTT. Translating it yields CASNLDRGIRNSPLHF.

In its sample, this clonotype was seen many times. The gene calls are TRBV28 and TRBJ2-7, with 8 bases matching TRBD1. The CDR3 runs to 15 residues. Trimming at V came to 0 bases and at J to 6 bases, leaving 7 bases not matched to a gene. CDR1 MDHEN and CDR2 SYDVKM come from the germline V gene. CDR3 sequence (DNA): TGTGCCAGCAGTTTATGGAGGACAGGGATCTCCGAGCAGTACTTC. Amino acids: CASSLWRTGISEQYF.

This clonotype came up many times. This chain connects TRBV12-3 or TRBV12-4 to TRBJ2-7, with 8 positions matching TRBD1. This CDR3 has 17 amino acids. With V trimmed by 5 bases and J by 0 bases, 12 bases remained unmatched. Here the CDR3 DNA reads TGTGCCAGCAGTCTCACCTGGACAGGGCGAGGCTCCTACGAGCAGTACTTC. This codes for CASSLTWTGRGSYEQYF.

The chain has TRBV19 and TRBJ2-1; 11 bases line up with TRBD1. Germline-derived CDR1 and CDR2 are LNHDA and SQIVND (reference sequence). V was pared by 9 bases and J by 9 bases, with 13 bases of the junction left unmatched. CDR3 size: 15 residues. The CDR3 nucleotides are TGTGCCAGCAGTTCCCCCCGGGACAGGGGGAGTGAGCAGTTCTTC. This translates into CASSSPRDRGSEQFF. The full variable domain, its missing parts supplied by reference TRBV19 and TRBJ2-1, is DGGITQSPKYLFRKEGQNVTLSCEQNLNHDAMYWYRQDPGQGLRLIYYSQIVNDFQKGDIAEGYSVSREKKESFPLTVTSAQKNPTAFYLCASSSPRDRGSEQFFGPGTRLTVL.

This clonotype occurred many times. The V and J genes are TRBV20-1 and TRBJ2-1; possibly TRBD2 for D (7 bases). Germline V gene sequence: CDR1 DFQATT, CDR2 SNEGSKA (reference sequence). V was trimmed by 2 bases and J by 10 bases, leaving 21 bases between them. This CDR3 contains 15 residues. CDR3 loop: CSARLRGEGPHEQFF. The CDR3 region has the DNA TGCAGTGCTAGACTTAGGGGGGAGGGCCCTCACGAGCAGTTCTTC.

This clonotype came up many times. This sequence joins TRBV7-6 and TRBJ1-1; tentatively, D is TRBD1 (6 bases). Germline assignment: CDR1 SGHVS and CDR2 FNYEAQ. The CDR3 has 14 amino acids. V lost 4 bases and J lost 8, with 17 bases in between. CDR3 DNA sequence: TGTGCCAGCAGCTCGTCGGGACACAACCAAGAAGCTTTCTTT. Amino acids: CASSSSGHNQEAFF.

This clonotype was observed many times. This rearrangement joins TRBV12-3 or TRBV12-4 to TRBJ1-2, with unresolved D. The CDR3 length is 14 residues. The V and J ends lost 7 bases and 0 bases respectively, with 12 bases between them. CDR3 region: CASIQTLANYGYTF. CDR3 nucleotides: TGTGCCAGCATCCAGACACTCGCTAACTATGGCTACACCTTC.

This clonotype has ten or more counts. V is TRBV5-1 and J is TRBJ2-4, with 10 bases lining up with TRBD1. V gave up 4 bases and J gave up 7 bases; unmatched junction bases: 8. The CDR3 totals 15 residues. Germline V gene sequence: CDR1 SGHRS, CDR2 YFSETQ. The CDR3 nucleotides are TGCGCCAGCAGCGGGGACAGGGGAGAATGGAACATTCAGTACTTC. Its translation: CASSGDRGEWNIQYF.

This clonotype was recorded many times. This chain uses TRBV12-3 or TRBV12-4 with TRBJ2-4; D perhaps matches TRBD1 (6 bases). The ends were cut back, 6 bases at V and 3 bases at J, with 15 bases in the middle. The CDR3 has 15 residues. CDR3 sequence reads: CASSRQEKIKNIQYF. Here the CDR3 DNA reads TGTGCCAGCAGCAGACAGGAGAAGATCAAAAACATTCAGTACTTC.

The chain has TRBV10-3 and TRBJ1-2; 9 positions match TRBD1. Unmatched junction bases numbered 5, after V lost 2 bases and J lost 7 bases. Germline V gene data show CDR1 as ENHRY and CDR2 as SYGVKD. The length of the CDR3 is 14 residues. For the CDR3, the DNA is TGTGCCATCAGTGAGGTGGGACAGGGTGGTGGCTACACCTTC. Amino acids: CAISEVGQGGGYTF.

The chain is built from TRBV9 and TRBJ2-3; D possibly corresponds to TRBD1 (6 bases). Looked up from germline, CDR1 is SGDLS and CDR2 is YYNGEE. The CDR3 has 13 residues. V was cut by 0 bases and J by 6 bases, with 8 bases left in between. Here the CDR3 reads CASSVGGGDTQYF. The DNA for the CDR3 is TGTGCCAGCAGCGTAGGAGGGGGTGATACGCAGTATTTT.